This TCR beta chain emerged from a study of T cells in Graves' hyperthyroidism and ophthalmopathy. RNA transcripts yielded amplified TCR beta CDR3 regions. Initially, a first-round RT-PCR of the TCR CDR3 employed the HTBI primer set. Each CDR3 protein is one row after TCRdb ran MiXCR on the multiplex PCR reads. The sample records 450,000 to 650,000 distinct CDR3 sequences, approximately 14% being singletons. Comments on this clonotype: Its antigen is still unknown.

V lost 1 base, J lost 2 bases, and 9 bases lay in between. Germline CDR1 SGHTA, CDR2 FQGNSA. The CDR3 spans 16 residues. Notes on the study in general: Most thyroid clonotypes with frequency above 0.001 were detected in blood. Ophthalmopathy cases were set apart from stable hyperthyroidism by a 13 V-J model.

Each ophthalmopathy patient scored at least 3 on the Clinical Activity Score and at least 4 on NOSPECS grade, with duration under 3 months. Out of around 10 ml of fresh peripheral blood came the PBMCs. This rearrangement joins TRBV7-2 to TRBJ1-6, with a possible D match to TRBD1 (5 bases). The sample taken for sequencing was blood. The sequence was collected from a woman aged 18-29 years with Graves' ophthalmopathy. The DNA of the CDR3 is TGTGCCAGCAGCTTAGGTGGGGCCCCCTATAATTCACCCCTCCACTTT. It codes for CASSLGGAPYNSPLHF.